This TCR beta chain was recorded in a study of blood T cell repertoires in COVID-19. About the study: Donors in the United States, Italy and Spain gave samples during acute or convalescent COVID-19. T cells, B-cell-depleted T cells, or PBMCs supplied cDNA or gDNA.

Losses at the gene ends were 5 bases for V and 4 bases for J; bases not matched to a gene: 5. CDR3 length: 14 amino acids. Germline CDR1 SGHAT, CDR2 FQNNGV. The assay was immunoSEQ multiplex PCR, and TCRdb's table has in-frame clones only and misses some. This table has about 200,000 clones, approximately 81% appearing once. The chain uses TRBV11-2 and TRBJ2-7, with TRBD1 matching over 10 bases. Sequencing was performed on peripheral blood. The clonotype comes from a woman of 80 years or more with acute or convalescent COVID-19. CDR3 sequence: CASSPGDRGYEQYF. CDR3 coding DNA: TGTGCCAGCAGCCCCGGGGACAGGGGTTACGAGCAGTACTTC. The variable domain in full, with the rest retrieved from reference TRBV11-2 and TRBJ2-7, is EAGVAQSPRYKIIEKRQSVAFWCNPISGHATLYWYQQILGQGPKLLIQFQNNGVVDDSQLPKDRFSAERLKGVDSTLKIQPAKLEDSAVYLCASSPGDRGYEQYFGPGTRLTVT.